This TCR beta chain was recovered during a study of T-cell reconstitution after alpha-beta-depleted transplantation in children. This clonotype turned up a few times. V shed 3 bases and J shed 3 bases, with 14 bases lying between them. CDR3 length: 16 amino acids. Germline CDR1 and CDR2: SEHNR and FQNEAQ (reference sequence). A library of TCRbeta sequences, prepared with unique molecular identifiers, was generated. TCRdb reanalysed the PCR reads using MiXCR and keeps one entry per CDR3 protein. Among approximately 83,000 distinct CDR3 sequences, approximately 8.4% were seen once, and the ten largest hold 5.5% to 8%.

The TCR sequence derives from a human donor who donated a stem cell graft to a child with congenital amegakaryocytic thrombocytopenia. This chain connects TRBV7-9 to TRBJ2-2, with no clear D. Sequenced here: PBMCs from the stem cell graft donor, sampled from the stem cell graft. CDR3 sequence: CASSFTGSGYTGELFF. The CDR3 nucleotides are TGTGCCAGCAGCTTCACCGGGTCCGGTTACACCGGGGAGCTGTTTTTT. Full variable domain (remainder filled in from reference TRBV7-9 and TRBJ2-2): DTGVSQNPRHKITKRGQNVTFRCDPISEHNRLYWYRQTLGQGPEFLTYFQNEAQLEKSRLLSDRFSAERPKGSFSTLEIQRTEQGDSAMYLCASSFTGSGYTGELFFGEGSRLTVL.